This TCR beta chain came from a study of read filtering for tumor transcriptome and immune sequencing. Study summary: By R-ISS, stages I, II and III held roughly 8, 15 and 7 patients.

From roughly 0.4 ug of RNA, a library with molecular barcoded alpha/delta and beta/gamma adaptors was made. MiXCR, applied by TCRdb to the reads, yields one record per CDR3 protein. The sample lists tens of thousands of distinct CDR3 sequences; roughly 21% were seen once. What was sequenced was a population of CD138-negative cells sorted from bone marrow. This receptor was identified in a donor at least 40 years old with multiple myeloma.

The CDR3 sequence is CASSLQGASTGELFF. The CDR3, as DNA: TGCGCCAGCAGCTTGCAGGGGGCCAGCACCGGGGAGCTGTTTTTT. The chain has TRBV5-1 and TRBJ2-2; 8 nucleotides align to TRBD1. CDR1 is SGHRS and CDR2 is YFSETQ in the germline V gene. After removal of 1 base from V and 4 bases from J, the junction contained 3 bases not matched to a gene. The CDR3 sequence is 15 residues long. Full variable domain (outside the CDR3, taken from reference TRBV5-1 and TRBJ2-2): KAGVTQTPRYLIKTRGQQVTLSCSPISGHRSVSWYQQTPGQGLQFLFEYFSETQRNKGNFPGRFSGRQFSNSRSEMNVSTLELGDSALYLCASSLQGASTGELFFGEGSRLTVL.